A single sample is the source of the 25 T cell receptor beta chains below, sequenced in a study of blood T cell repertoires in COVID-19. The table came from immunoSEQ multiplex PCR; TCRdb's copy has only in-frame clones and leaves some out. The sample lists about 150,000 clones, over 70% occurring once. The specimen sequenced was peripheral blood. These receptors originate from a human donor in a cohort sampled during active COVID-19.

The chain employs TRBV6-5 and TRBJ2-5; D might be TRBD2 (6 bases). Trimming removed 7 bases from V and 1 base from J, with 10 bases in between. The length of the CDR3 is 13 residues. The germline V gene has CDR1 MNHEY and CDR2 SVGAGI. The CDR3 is CASTVGGQETQYF. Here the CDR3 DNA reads TGTGCCAGCACCGTCGGGGGCCAAGAGACCCAGTACTTC.

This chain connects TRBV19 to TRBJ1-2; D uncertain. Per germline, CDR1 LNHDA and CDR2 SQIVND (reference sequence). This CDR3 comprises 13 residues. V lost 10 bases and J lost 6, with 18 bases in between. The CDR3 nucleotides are TGTGCCACGCGGGCACAGCCGTTTGATGGCTACACCTTC. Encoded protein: CATRAQPFDGYTF.

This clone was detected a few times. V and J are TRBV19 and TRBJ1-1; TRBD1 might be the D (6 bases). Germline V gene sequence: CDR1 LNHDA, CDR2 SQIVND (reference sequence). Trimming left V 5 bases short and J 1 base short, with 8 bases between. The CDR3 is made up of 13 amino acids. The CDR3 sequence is CASSQTGNTEAFF. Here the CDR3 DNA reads TGTGCCAGTAGTCAGACAGGGAACACTGAAGCTTTCTTT.

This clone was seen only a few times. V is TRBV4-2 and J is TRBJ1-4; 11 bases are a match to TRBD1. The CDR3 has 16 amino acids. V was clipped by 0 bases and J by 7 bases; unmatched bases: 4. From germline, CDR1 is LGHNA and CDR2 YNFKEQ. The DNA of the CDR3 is TGTGCCAGCAGCCAAGATGCCGGGACAGGGGGTGAAAAACTGTTTTTT. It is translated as CASSQDAGTGGEKLFF.

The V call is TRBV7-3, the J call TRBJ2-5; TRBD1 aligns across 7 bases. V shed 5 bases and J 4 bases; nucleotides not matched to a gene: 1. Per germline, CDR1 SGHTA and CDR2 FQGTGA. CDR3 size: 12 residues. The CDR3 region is CASSRTGETQYF. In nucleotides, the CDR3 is TGTGCCAGCAGCCGGACAGGAGAGACCCAGTACTTC. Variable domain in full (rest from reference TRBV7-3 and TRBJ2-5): GAGVSQTPSNKVTEKGKYVELRCDPISGHTALYWYRQSLGQGPEFLIYFQGTGAADDSGLPNDRFFAVRPEGSVSTLKIQRTERGDSAVYLCASSRTGETQYFGPGTRLLVL.

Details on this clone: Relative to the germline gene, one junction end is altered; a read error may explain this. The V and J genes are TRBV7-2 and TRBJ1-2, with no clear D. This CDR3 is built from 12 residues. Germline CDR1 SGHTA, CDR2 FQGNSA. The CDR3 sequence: CASSLDFGGPSF. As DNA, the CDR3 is TGTGCCAGCAGCTTGGATTTTGGAGGGCCCTCCTTC.

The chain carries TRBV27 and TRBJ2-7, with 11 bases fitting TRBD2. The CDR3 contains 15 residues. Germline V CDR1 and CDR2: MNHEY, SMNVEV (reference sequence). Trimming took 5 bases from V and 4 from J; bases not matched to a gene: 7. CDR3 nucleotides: TGTGCCAGCAGTCCTAACGGACTAGCGGGTTACGAGCAGTACTTC. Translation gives CASSPNGLAGYEQYF.

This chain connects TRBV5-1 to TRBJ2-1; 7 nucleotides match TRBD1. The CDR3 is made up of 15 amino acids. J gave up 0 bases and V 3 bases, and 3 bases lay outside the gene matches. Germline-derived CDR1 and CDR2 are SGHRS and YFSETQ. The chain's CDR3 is CASSSSGGSYNEQFF. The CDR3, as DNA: TGCGCCAGCAGCTCCTCAGGGGGCTCCTACAATGAGCAGTTCTTC.

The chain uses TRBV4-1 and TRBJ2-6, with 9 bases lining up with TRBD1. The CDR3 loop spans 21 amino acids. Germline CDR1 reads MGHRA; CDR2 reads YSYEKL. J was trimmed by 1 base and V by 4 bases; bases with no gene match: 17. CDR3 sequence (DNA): TGCGCCAGCAGCCTCCCAGACGGCCGGGACAGGGTTATATCTGGGGCCAACGTCCTGACTTTC. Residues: CASSLPDGRDRVISGANVLTF.

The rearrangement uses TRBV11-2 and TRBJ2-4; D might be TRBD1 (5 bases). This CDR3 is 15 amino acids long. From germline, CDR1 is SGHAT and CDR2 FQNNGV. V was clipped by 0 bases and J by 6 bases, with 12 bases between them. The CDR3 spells CASSLDPRVGNIQYF. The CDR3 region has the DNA TGTGCCAGCAGCTTAGATCCCAGGGTGGGAAACATTCAGTACTTC.

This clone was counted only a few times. The CDR3 spells CASAPRGDKNTEAFF. The CDR3 nucleotides are TGCGCCAGCGCCCCCCGGGGGGACAAGAACACTGAAGCTTTCTTT. V and J are TRBV5-1 and TRBJ1-1, with D possibly matching TRBD1 (6 bases). The CDR3 has 15 residues. Germline CDR1 reads SGHRS; CDR2 reads YFSETQ. V was cut by 7 bases and J by 1 base, with 17 bases left in between.

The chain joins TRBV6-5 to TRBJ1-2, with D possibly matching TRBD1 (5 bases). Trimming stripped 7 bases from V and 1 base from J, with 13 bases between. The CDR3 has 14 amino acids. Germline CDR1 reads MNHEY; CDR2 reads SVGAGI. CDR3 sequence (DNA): TGTGCCAGCACCCCGGGGGGGAATAACTATGGCTACACCTTC. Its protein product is CASTPGGNNYGYTF.

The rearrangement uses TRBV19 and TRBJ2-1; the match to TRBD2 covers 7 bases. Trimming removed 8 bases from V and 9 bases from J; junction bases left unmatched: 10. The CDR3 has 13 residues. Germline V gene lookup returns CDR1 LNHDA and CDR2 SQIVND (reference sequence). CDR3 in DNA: TGTGCCAGTGGAGTGATGGGGGGGGTTGAGCAGTTCTTC. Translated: CASGVMGGVEQFF.

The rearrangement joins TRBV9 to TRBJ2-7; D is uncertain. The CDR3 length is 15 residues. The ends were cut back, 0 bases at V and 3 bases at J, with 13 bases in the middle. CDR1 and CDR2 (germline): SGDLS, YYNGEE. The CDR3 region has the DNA TGTGCCAGCAGCGTAGGTGGTGATCCAGACTACGAGCAGTACTTC. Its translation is CASSVGGDPDYEQYF.

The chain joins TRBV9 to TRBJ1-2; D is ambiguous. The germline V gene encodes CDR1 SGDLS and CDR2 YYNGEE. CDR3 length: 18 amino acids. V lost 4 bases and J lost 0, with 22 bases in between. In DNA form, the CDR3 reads TGTGCCAGCAGCCCCGGAGGTGGGAGCTCTAGGTCTAACTATGGCTACACCTTC. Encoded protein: CASSPGGGSSRSNYGYTF.

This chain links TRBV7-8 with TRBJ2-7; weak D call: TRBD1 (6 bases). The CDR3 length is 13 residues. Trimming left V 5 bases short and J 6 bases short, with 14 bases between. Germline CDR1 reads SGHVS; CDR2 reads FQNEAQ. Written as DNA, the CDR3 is TGTGCCAGCAGCCGAGACAGGCTGGGCGAGCAGTACTTC. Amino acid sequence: CASSRDRLGEQYF.

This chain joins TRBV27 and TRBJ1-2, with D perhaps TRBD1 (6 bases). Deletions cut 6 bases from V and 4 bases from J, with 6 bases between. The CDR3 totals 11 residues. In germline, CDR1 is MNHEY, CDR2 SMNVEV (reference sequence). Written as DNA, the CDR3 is TGTGCCAGCAGACAGGGCTATGGCTACACCTTC. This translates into CASRQGYGYTF.

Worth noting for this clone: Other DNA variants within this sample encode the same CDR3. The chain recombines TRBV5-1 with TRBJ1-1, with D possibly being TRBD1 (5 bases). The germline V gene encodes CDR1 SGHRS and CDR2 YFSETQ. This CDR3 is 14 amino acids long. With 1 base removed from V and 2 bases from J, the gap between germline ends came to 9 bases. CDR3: CASSLTGSNTEAFF. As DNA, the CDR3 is TGCGCCAGCAGCTTGACAGGAAGTAACACTGAAGCTTTCTTT.

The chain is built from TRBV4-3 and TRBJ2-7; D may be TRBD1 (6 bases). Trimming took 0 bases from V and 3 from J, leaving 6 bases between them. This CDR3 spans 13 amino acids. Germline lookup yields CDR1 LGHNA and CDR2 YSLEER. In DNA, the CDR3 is TGCGCCAGCAGCCAAGAACAGGGCTACGAGCAGTACTTC. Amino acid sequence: CASSQEQGYEQYF.

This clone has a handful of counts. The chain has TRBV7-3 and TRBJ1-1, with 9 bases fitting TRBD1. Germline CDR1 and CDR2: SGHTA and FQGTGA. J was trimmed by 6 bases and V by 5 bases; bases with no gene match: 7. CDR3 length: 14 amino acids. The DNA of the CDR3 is TGTGCCAGCAGCCTGACAGGGGGAAGGGCTGAAGCTTTCTTT. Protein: CASSLTGGRAEAFF.

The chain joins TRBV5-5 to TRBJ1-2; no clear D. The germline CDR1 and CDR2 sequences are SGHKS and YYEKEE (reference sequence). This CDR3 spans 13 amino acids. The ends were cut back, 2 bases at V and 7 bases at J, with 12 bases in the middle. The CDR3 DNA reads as TGTGCCAGCAGCTTCGCGTCACCTGGTGGCTACACCTTC. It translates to CASSFASPGGYTF.

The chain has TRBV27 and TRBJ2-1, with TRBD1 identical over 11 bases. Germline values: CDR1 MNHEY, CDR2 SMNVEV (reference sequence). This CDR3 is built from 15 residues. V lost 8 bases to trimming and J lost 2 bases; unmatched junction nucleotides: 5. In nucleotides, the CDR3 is TGTGCCAGCCGTCGGGGACAGGGGGCCTACAATGAGCAGTTCTTC. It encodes CASRRGQGAYNEQFF.

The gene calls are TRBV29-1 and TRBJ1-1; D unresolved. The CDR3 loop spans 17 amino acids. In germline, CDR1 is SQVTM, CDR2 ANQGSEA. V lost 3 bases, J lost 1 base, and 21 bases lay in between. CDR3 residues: CSVEFLAGHFGNTEAFF. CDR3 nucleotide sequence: TGCAGCGTTGAGTTTCTAGCGGGCCACTTCGGGAACACTGAAGCTTTCTTT.

The CDR3 sequence is CASSLFRGAPEQFF. In DNA, the CDR3 is TGCGCCAGCAGCTTGTTCCGGGGGGCACCTGAGCAGTTCTTC. V gene TRBV5-1 combines with J gene TRBJ2-1, with D tentatively TRBD2 (7 bases). The V gene's germline CDR1 is SGHRS and CDR2 YFSETQ. Trimming removed 1 base from V and 9 bases from J, with 14 bases in between. This CDR3 has 14 residues. Full variable domain (remainder filled in from reference TRBV5-1 and TRBJ2-1): KAGVTQTPRYLIKTRGQQVTLSCSPISGHRSVSWYQQTPGQGLQFLFEYFSETQRNKGNFPGRFSGRQFSNSRSEMNVSTLELGDSALYLCASSLFRGAPEQFFGPGTRLTVL.

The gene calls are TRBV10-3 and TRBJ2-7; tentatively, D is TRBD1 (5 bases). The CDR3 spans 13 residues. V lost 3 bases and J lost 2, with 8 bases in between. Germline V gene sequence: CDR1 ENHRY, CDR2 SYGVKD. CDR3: CAISDDSPYEQYF. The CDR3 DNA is TGTGCCATCAGTGATGACAGTCCCTACGAGCAGTACTTC.